This is a list of T cell receptor beta chains from one sample in a study of identical twins. TCRdb reprocessed the 5' RACE reads via MiXCR and lists one record per CDR3 protein. The sample gives about 240,000 distinct CDR3 sequences, roughly 12% of which show up once; 3.5% to 4.5% is in the top ten. In addition, the sample was reused for a study of yellow fever vaccine responses in identical twins.

The sample consisted of memory (CD45RO+) T cells sorted from blood. The source of these receptors is a woman under 30 in good health. Both conserved end residues are part of each CDR3. D genes are given only for firm matches. Clone sizes are given selectively: once, few, many, or a class where the clone is expanded.

size | J | D | V | DNA | CDR3
NA | TRBJ1-1 | NA | TRBV21-1 | TGTGCCAGCAGCAAAGGGAGGGAAACTGAAGCTTTCTTT | CASSKGRETEAFF
NA | TRBJ2-1 | TRBD2 | TRBV20-1 | TGCAGTGCGCGGACTAGCGGGAGGCACAATGAGCAGTTCTTC | CSARTSGRHNEQFF
NA | TRBJ2-2 | TRBD1 | TRBV3-1 | TGTGCCAGCAGCCAGAGGATCGGACAGGTTGGCACCGGGGAGCTGTTTTTT | CASSQRIGQVGTGELFF
NA | TRBJ1-2 | TRBD1 | TRBV2 | TGTGCCAGCAGAGACGGACAGGGTCCTTATGGCTACACCTTC | CASRDGQGPYGYTF
NA | TRBJ1-2 | TRBD1 | TRBV12-3/TRBV12-4 | TGTGCCAGCAACCTCGGACAGGGCTACGGCTACACCTTC | CASNLGQGYGYTF
NA | TRBJ2-1 | TRBD1 | TRBV6-4 | TGTGCCAGCAGTGAGGCCGGGACAGGGAAGGCTAGTGAGCAGTTCTTC | CASSEAGTGKASEQFF
many | TRBJ2-5 | TRBD1 | TRBV29-1 | TGCAGCGTTGAAACAGGGGGAGGGACCCAGTACTTC | CSVETGGGTQYF
many | TRBJ2-5 | TRBD1 | TRBV5-1 | TGCGCCAGCAGCTTGACCGGGACAGGGGGAAAAGAGACCCAGTACTTC | CASSLTGTGGKETQYF
many | TRBJ2-3 | NA | TRBV6-5 | TGTGCCAGCAGTTACGGTGGAGGGCGCGGGAAAACAGATACGCAGTATTTT | CASSYGGGRGKTDTQYF
NA | TRBJ1-5 | NA | TRBV19 | TGTGCCAGCGAAGACTACAGGGCGAGCAATCAGCCCCAGCATTTT | CASEDYRASNQPQHF
few | TRBJ2-3 | NA | TRBV5-4 | TGTGCCAGCAGCTCCGCCGGGGCGGTTTCGACAGATACGCAGTATTTT | CASSSAGAVSTDTQYF